This passage covers 11 T cell receptor beta chains from one sample sequenced in a study of shared clonotypes between healthy human individuals. Sequencing used immunoSEQ multiplex PCR; TCRdb keeps in-frame clones, though not all of them. This repertoire shows around 2.3 million clones, approximately 94% found once; its top ten account for roughly 0.13%. Sequencing input: naive CD4+ T cells sorted from blood. Regarding subset: CD45RA+ positively selected. Receptor source: a young man in good health.

V usage is TRBV18 and J usage is TRBJ1-2; 9 bases map to TRBD1. V shed 3 bases, J shed 6 bases, and the junction held 8 bases outside the gene matches. The CDR3 loop spans 15 amino acids. Looked up from germline, CDR1 is KGHSH and CDR2 is LQKENI. The chain's CDR3 is CASSPSGQGRHGYTF. CDR3 DNA sequence: TGTGCCAGCTCACCCTCGGGACAGGGTCGCCATGGCTACACCTTC.

V and J are TRBV5-6 and TRBJ1-1; TRBD1 agrees at 7 bases. The CDR3 covers 16 residues. The ends lost 5 bases at V and 0 bases at J; junction bases unmatched: 10. Germline V lookup: CDR1 SGHDT, CDR2 YYEEEE. The CDR3 DNA reads as TGTGCCAGCAGAGCCGACAGGGAACTTATGAACACTGAAGCTTTCTTT. As protein: CASRADRELMNTEAFF.

The chain couples TRBV2 to TRBJ1-5; no clear D. CDR1 is SNHLY, CDR2 FYNNEI, per germline. The germline V and J ends were trimmed by 2 bases and 4 bases, with 9 bases remaining between them. CDR3 size: 14 residues. CDR3 DNA: TGTGCCAGCAGTGAATTACGGGGAAATCAGCCCCAGCATTTT. Its translation: CASSELRGNQPQHF.

The chain links TRBV12-5 to TRBJ2-1; TRBD1 aligns across 7 bases. The junction had 12 bases not matched to a gene; V was cut back by 1 base and J by 6 bases. The germline gives CDR1 LGHNT, CDR2 FRNRAP. This CDR3 has 17 residues. CDR3 sequence (DNA): TGTGCTAGTGGTTTGGCGACAAAGGGGGCGTTCGGCAATGAGCAGTTCTTC. Amino acid sequence: CASGLATKGAFGNEQFF.

The chain uses TRBV6-4 and TRBJ2-3; 11 positions match TRBD2. CDR3 length: 15 amino acids. V gave up 6 bases and J gave up 2 bases; unmatched junction bases: 4. In germline, CDR1 is MRHNA, CDR2 SNTAGT. The CDR3 DNA sequence: TGTGCCAGCAGGGGACTAGCGGACTTCACAGATACGCAGTATTTT. It codes for CASRGLADFTDTQYF.

J is TRBJ2-7 and V is TRBV9; D may be TRBD1 (6 bases). Trimming cost V 4 bases and J 0 bases, with 17 bases left between them. CDR1 and CDR2 from the germline V gene are SGDLS and YYNGEE. There are 16 residues in the CDR3. As DNA, the CDR3 is TGTGCCAGCAGCTCACGAACAGGGACCCTCTCCTACGAGCAGTACTTC. Translation gives CASSSRTGTLSYEQYF.

This sequence joins TRBV7-2 and TRBJ2-7, with D perhaps matching TRBD1 (5 bases). The CDR3 is made up of 16 amino acids. Germline V gene lookup returns CDR1 SGHTA and CDR2 FQGNSA. Between the trimmed V and J ends, which lost 4 bases and 1 base, there was a span of 17 bases. The CDR3 spells CASSSGPGPSSYEQYF. CDR3 sequence (DNA): TGTGCCAGCAGCTCTGGACCAGGGCCGTCATCCTACGAGCAGTACTTC.

V usage is TRBV5-8 and J usage is TRBJ2-7, with TRBD2 identical over 8 bases. The CDR3 has 14 amino acids. CDR1 SGHTS and CDR2 YDEGEE come from the germline V gene. V shed 2 bases, J shed 3 bases, and the junction held 4 bases outside the gene matches. The CDR3 loop reads CASSLKRGNYEQYF. The CDR3 DNA sequence: TGTGCCAGCAGCTTAAAGCGGGGGAACTACGAGCAGTACTTC. Full variable domain (rest looked up from reference TRBV5-8 and TRBJ2-7): EAGVTQSPTHLIKTRGQQATLRCSPISGHTSVYWYQQALGLGLQFLLWYDEGEERNRGNFPPRFSGRQFPNYSSELNVNALELEDSALYLCASSLKRGNYEQYFGPGTRLTVT.

The chain recombines TRBV7-2 with TRBJ2-7; TRBD2 aligns across 7 bases. The CDR3 runs to 17 residues. The germline V gene has CDR1 SGHTA and CDR2 FQGNSA. The J segment lost 3 bases and the V segment lost 5 bases, leaving 16 bases of the junction unmatched. In nucleotides, the CDR3 is TGTGCCAGCAGCCCTCGGACTAGTTCTAATAGCCACTACGAGCAGTACTTC. It codes for CASSPRTSSNSHYEQYF.

The V call is TRBV30, the J call TRBJ1-3; D may be TRBD1 (6 bases). V was clipped by 2 bases and J by 4 bases, with 9 bases between them. Germline values: CDR1 GTSNPN, CDR2 SVGIG (reference sequence). The CDR3 sequence is 13 residues long. The DNA of the CDR3 is TGTGCCTGGAGTAGGGGGGACGGAAACACCATATATTTT. Translating it yields CAWSRGDGNTIYF.

CDR3 amino acids: CAWADQETQYF. In DNA form, the CDR3 reads TGTGCCTGGGCGGACCAAGAGACCCAGTACTTC. The chain recombines TRBV30 with TRBJ2-5; no clear D gene. The CDR3 has 11 amino acids. V dropped 5 bases and J dropped 0 bases, with 4 bases sitting between them. Germline V gene data show CDR1 as GTSNPN and CDR2 as SVGIG (reference sequence).